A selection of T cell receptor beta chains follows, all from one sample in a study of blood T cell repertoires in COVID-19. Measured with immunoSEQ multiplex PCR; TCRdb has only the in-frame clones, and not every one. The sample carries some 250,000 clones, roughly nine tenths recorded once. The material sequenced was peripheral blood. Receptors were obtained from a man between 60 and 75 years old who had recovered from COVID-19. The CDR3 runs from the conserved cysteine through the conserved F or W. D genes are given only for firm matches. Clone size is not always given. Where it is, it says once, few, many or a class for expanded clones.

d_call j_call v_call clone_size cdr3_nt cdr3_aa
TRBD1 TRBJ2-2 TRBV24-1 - TGTGCCACCAAGGAAGGGACAGGGGGTGTCGGGGAGCTGTTTTTT CATKEGTGGVGELFF
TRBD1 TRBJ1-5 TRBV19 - TGTGCCAGTAGCACCGGGACAGACTATCAGCCCCAGCATTTT CASSTGTDYQPQHF
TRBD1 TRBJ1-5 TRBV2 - TGTGCCAGCCGGGGGGGGACAGGGGGCGGTCAGCCCCAGCATTTT CASRGGTGGGQPQHF
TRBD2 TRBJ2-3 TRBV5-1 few TGCGCCAGCAGCTTGGTGGCGGGGGGGCATGATACGCAGTATTTT CASSLVAGGHDTQYF
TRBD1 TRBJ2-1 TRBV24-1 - TGTGCCACCAGTGATAATCTAGGGGGCCGCGAGCAGTTCTTC CATSDNLGGREQFF
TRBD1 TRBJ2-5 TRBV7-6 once TGTGCCAGCAGCTTAGGGACAGGGGGCAGGGAGACCCAGTACTTC CASSLGTGGRETQYF
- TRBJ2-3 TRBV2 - TGTGCCAGCAGACGACAGCTCCTCGGCACAGATACGCAGTATTTT CASRRQLLGTDTQYF
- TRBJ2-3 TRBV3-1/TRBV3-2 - TGTGCCAGCAGCCAAAGAGGGGGGGGCCAGAGCACAGATACGCAGTATTTT CASSQRGGGQSTDTQYF
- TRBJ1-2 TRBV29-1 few TGCAGCGTCTATGACATGTTCTATGGCTACACCTTC CSVYDMFYGYTF
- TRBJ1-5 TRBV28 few TGTGCCAGCAGAGGGGGTTCGTGGCAGCCCCAGCATTTT CASRGGSWQPQHF
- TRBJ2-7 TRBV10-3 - TGTGCCACCCTCATCGCCGGGGAGCAGTACTTC CATLIAGEQYF
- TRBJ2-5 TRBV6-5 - TGTGCCAGCAGTTACTCGGGGGCCCACGAGGAGACCCAGTACTTC CASSYSGAHEETQYF
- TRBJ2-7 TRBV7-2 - TGTGCCAGCAGCGCTGTGGGGGGAACCTACGAGCAGTACTTC CASSAVGGTYEQYF
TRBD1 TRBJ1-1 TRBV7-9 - TGTGCCAGCAGCTTAGCGTTCGACAGGGGGCGGGGGAACACTGAAGCTTTCTTT CASSLAFDRGRGNTEAFF
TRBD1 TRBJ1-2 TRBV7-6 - TGTGCCAGCAGCTCTCTCCCCACCGGGACAGTGAACTATGGCTACACCTTC CASSSLPTGTVNYGYTF
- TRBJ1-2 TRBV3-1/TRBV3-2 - TGTGCCAGCAGGCCCCAGGGAGGTGGCTACACCTTC CASRPQGGGYTF